Below, 12 T cell receptor beta chains from the same sample are listed, as sequenced in a study of siplizumab effects on memory and regulatory T cells. Clones were sequenced by immunoSEQ multiplex PCR, and TCRdb holds only the in-frame ones, with some missing. The sample contains 100,000 or so clones, 94% of which appear only once. Input material: Tregs sorted from blood. The receptor source for this set is a human donor in good health.

J is TRBJ2-7 and V is TRBV6-6; 7 nucleotides agree with TRBD2. CDR3 length: 15 amino acids. The V gene's germline CDR1 is MNHNY and CDR2 SVGAGI (reference sequence). V shed 6 bases and J 2 bases; nucleotides not matched to a gene: 10. The DNA for the CDR3 is TGTGCCAGCAGGCCTAGCGGCATTGACACCTACGAGCAGTACTTC. This gives the protein CASRPSGIDTYEQYF.

The chain is built from TRBV29-1 and TRBJ2-7; 10 bases are shared with TRBD1. The CDR3 totals 13 residues. Unmatched junction bases numbered 6, after V lost 8 bases and J lost 2 bases. Per germline, CDR1 SQVTM and CDR2 ANQGSEA. CDR3 region: CSFSGQGAYEQYF. In DNA, the CDR3 is TGCAGCTTTTCAGGACAGGGGGCCTACGAGCAGTACTTC.

The V gene is TRBV28, the J gene TRBJ2-7; possibly TRBD1 or TRBD2 for D (5 bases each). The CDR3 runs to 17 residues. The V gene lost 5 bases and the J gene lost 0 bases, with 20 bases spanning the gap. The germline V gene encodes CDR1 MDHEN and CDR2 SYDVKM. Written as DNA, the CDR3 is TGTGCCAGCAGTCTTGGGGGTCTGACCCTGAGCTCCTACGAGCAGTACTTC. This sequence encodes CASSLGGLTLSSYEQYF.

The chain links TRBV6-1 to TRBJ2-1; 13 nucleotides line up with TRBD2. The CDR3 loop spans 16 amino acids. V was pared by 4 bases and J by 8 bases, with 8 bases of the junction left unmatched. From germline, CDR1 is MNHNS and CDR2 SASEGT. This CDR3 reads CASSASLAGGPYEQFF. The CDR3 DNA reads as TGTGCCAGCAGTGCATCACTAGCGGGAGGGCCCTATGAGCAGTTCTTC.

The gene calls are TRBV18 and TRBJ2-5; maybe TRBD2 (6 bases). The J call is doubtful: the DNA matches TRBJ2-7 better. Per the germline V gene, CDR1 is KGHSH and CDR2 is LQKENI. The CDR3 totals 13 residues. The CDR3 here is CASSPSMGGEQYF. DNA of the CDR3: TGTGCCAGCTCACCAAGTATGGGGGGCGAGCAGTACTTC.

The rearrangement links TRBV14 to TRBJ1-2; D uncertain. The CDR3 is made up of 13 amino acids. The germline V gene encodes CDR1 SGHDN and CDR2 FVKESK. V was clipped by 4 bases and J by 4 bases, with 10 bases between them. CDR3 sequence: CASSRPDFYGYTF. CDR3 coding DNA: TGTGCCAGCAGCCGGCCAGACTTCTATGGCTACACCTTC.

V gene TRBV5-8 combines with J gene TRBJ1-3; D is unclear. This CDR3 is built from 17 residues. CDR1 is SGHTS, CDR2 YDEGEE, per germline. V was trimmed by 0 bases and J by 2 bases, leaving 15 bases between them. This chain's CDR3 is CASSLDMGGPPGNTIYF. As DNA, the CDR3 is TGTGCCAGCAGCTTGGATATGGGAGGACCGCCTGGAAACACCATATATTTT.

This chain joins TRBV7-9 and TRBJ1-1; D remains ambiguous. Germline V gene data show CDR1 as SEHNR and CDR2 as FQNEAQ (reference sequence). V lost 2 bases and J lost 3, with 7 bases in between. The CDR3 contains 13 residues. CDR3 sequence: CASSLRWDTEAFF. The CDR3 DNA is TGTGCCAGCAGCTTAAGGTGGGACACTGAAGCTTTCTTT.

V is TRBV5-4 and J is TRBJ2-2, with TRBD1 as a possible D gene (6 bases). The CDR3 loop spans 14 amino acids. Germline values: CDR1 SGHNT, CDR2 YYREEE (reference sequence). V dropped 3 bases and J dropped 4 bases, with 10 bases sitting between them. CDR3: CASSSIQGTGELFF. Here the CDR3 DNA reads TGTGCCAGCAGCTCAATACAGGGCACCGGGGAGCTGTTTTTT.

This clone was picked up a small number of times. J is TRBJ1-3 and V is TRBV7-9; the D is unclear. The ends were cut back, 5 bases at V and 4 bases at J, with 18 bases in the middle. This CDR3 is built from 16 residues. Germline-derived CDR1 and CDR2 are SEHNR and FQNEAQ (reference sequence). The CDR3 bases are TGTGCCAGCAGCCCGTGGCGGGGTGCCGTCGGAAACACCATATATTTT. The encoded protein is CASSPWRGAVGNTIYF.

The genes are TRBV19 and TRBJ2-1; a possible D gene is TRBD2 (6 bases). The CDR3 covers 14 residues. V lost 6 bases to trimming and J lost 0 bases, with 9 bases between them. Germline loops: CDR1 LNHDA, CDR2 SQIVND (reference sequence). The DNA of the CDR3 is TGTGCCAGTAGGGGGGGAAGCTCCTACAATGAGCAGTTCTTC. Encoded protein: CASRGGSSYNEQFF.

This clone was seen only once. J is TRBJ1-1 and V is TRBV6-5; the D gene is possibly TRBD1 (5 bases). CDR1 is MNHEY, CDR2 SVGAGI, per germline. The CDR3 runs to 16 residues. Between the trimmed V and J ends, which lost 0 bases and 5 bases, there was a span of 16 bases. CDR3: CASSYSPPGQGTEAFF. DNA of the CDR3: TGTGCCAGCAGTTACTCTCCTCCAGGGCAGGGAACTGAAGCTTTCTTT.